Reported below is one TCR beta chain. This entry is derived from a study of T-cell reconstitution after alpha-beta-depleted transplantation in children. Trimming stripped 4 bases from V and 0 bases from J, with 17 bases between. There are 17 residues in the CDR3. Germline CDR1 reads SGHRS; CDR2 reads YFSETQ. Unique molecular identifiers were used to barcode this TCRbeta library. Each CDR3 protein gets one entry after TCRdb re-called the PCR reads with MiXCR. The sample has about 900,000 distinct CDR3 sequences; 25% to 35% are singletons. The chain recombines TRBV5-1 with TRBJ1-3; D is possibly TRBD1 (5 bases). The TCR comes from a boy younger than two who had a stem cell transplant for SCID, so the T cells may come from the graft donor. The input for sequencing was PBMCs, mostly from graft donor cells, taken 360 days after TCRalphabeta/CD19-depleted stem cell transplant. The DNA for the CDR3 is TGCGCCAGCAGCCTATCCGGGACGGCGAGCTCTGGAAACACCATATATTTT. It specifies CASSLSGTASSGNTIYF.